This T cell receptor beta chain was found in a study of CD8 T cells in ankylosing spondylitis. Study observations and caveats: Characteristic, it appeared, of ankylosing spondylitis blood was a TCR beta motif of fewer than 10 highly homologous variants. Disease-associated clones were CD8+ and fairly uncommon in peripheral blood. Certain motif variants had earlier appeared in reactive arthritis synovial fluid and blood. Reportedly, disease-linked clones are significantly enriched in ankylosing spondylitis patients' matched synovial fluid.

Researchers built TCR beta libraries using quantitative 5'-RACE with molecular barcodes. TCRdb processed the 5' RACE reads anew with MiXCR; each CDR3 protein has one entry. The profile shows over 700,000 distinct CDR3 sequences, around 19% of them singletons. The CDR3 runs 15 residues. V shed 3 bases and J shed 6 bases, with 18 bases lying between them. This clonotype appeared a few times. Its antigen is unknown. The sequence was collected from a male donor with ankylosing spondylitis. This chain uses TRBV12-3 or TRBV12-4 with TRBJ2-7, with a tentative D call TRBD2 (5 bases). The sequenced sample consisted of blood, either unsorted or a sorted T cell fraction (not recorded which). CDR3 DNA sequence: TGTGCCAGCAGTTTTTCCGGAGGAGAAAGTTTCGAGCAGTACTTC. Protein product: CASSFSGGESFEQYF.